This TCR beta chain originates from a study of response to subunit inactivated influenza vaccine. Germline CDR1 is MNHEY and CDR2 is SVGAGI. CDR3 length equals 15 residues. The V end was cut by 0 bases, the J end by 4 bases, with 12 bases between. TCRdb passed the RT-PCR reads through MiXCR, listing each CDR3 protein once. The sample lists 500,000 to 600,000 distinct CDR3 sequences, about 15% occurring once. V and J are TRBV6-5 and TRBJ1-1, with D perhaps TRBD1 (5 bases). The sequences come from PBMCs from blood, collected 11 to 12 days after vaccination. The clonotype was recovered from a man in his fifties or sixties who received an inactivated influenza vaccine. The CDR3 is CASSYSTVGGTEAFF. In DNA, the CDR3 is TGTGCCAGCAGTTACTCTACAGTGGGGGGCACTGAAGCTTTCTTT.